This T cell receptor beta chain was retrieved from a study of T cell clonotyping in hematopoietic cell transplantation. At the level of the study: Recipient samples before transplant were obtained post-cytoreduction.

Data came from immunoSEQ multiplex PCR; TCRdb stores just in-frame clones and leaves some out. The table shows around 21,000 clones, with around 77% occurring only once. Findings of the study overall: Pathologically expanded recipient clonotypes increased progressively from day 30 to day 180 as diversity fell.

Time point denoted: recipient sample about 28 days before transplant, after cytoreduction. The CDR3 sequence is 15 residues long. With 0 bases removed from V and 8 bases from J, the gap between germline ends came to 11 bases. CDR1 LGHNA and CDR2 YSLEER come from the germline V gene. This clone occurred a few times. Its antigen remains unidentified. The sample here was peripheral blood mononuclear cells, taken before stem cell transplant. This clonotype was obtained from a man aged 55 to 70 with acute myeloid leukemia. Some clones in this sample may be carry-over from other donors' samples. This chain joins TRBV4-3 and TRBJ1-6, with D unclear. The CDR3 loop reads CASSQEDTGDSPLHF. DNA of the CDR3: TGCGCCAGCAGCCAAGAAGATACGGGTGATTCACCCCTCCACTTT.